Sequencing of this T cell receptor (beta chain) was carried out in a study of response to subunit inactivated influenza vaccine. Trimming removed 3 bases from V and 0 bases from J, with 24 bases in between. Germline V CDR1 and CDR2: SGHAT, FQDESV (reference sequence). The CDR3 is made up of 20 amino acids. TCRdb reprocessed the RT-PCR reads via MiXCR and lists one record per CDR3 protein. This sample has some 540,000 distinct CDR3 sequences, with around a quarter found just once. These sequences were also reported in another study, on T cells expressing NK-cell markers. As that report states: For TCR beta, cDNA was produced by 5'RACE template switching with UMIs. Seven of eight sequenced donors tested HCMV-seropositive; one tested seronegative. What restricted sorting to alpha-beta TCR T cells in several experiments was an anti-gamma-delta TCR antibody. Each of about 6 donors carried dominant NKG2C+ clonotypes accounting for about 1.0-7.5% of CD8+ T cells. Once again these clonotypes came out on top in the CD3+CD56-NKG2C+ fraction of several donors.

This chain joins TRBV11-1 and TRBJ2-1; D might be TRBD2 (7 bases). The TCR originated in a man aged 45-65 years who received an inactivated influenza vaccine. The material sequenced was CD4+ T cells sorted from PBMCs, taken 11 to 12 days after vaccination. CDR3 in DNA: TGTGCCAGCAGCTTGGGCGTCGGGGGGCGGGCACGGAGCTCCTACAATGAGCAGTTCTTC. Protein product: CASSLGVGGRARSSYNEQFF.